This T cell receptor (beta chain) was captured in a study of cytomegalovirus exposure and HLA in healthy donors. Looking at the study overall: As released early, the data held some 80 million unique TCRs from HLA-typed donors.

PCR used 60 Vbeta primers and 13 Jbeta primers. The method was immunoSEQ multiplex PCR; TCRdb's version includes in-frame clones alone and lacks a portion of them. Seen here are roughly 200,000 clones, roughly 72% observed once, and the top ten hold about 1.9%. From germline, CDR1 is SGHNT and CDR2 YYREEE (reference sequence). This CDR3 comprises 14 residues. J gave up 4 bases and V 2 bases, and 4 bases lay outside the gene matches. The chain is built from TRBV5-4 and TRBJ2-7; 9 bases match TRBD2. The sequenced sample consisted of PBMCs. This TCR came from a man aged 30 to 45 in good health and CMV-seronegative. Here the CDR3 reads CASSFSGSGYEQYF. In DNA, the CDR3 is TGTGCCAGCAGCTTTAGCGGGAGTGGGTACGAGCAGTACTTC.